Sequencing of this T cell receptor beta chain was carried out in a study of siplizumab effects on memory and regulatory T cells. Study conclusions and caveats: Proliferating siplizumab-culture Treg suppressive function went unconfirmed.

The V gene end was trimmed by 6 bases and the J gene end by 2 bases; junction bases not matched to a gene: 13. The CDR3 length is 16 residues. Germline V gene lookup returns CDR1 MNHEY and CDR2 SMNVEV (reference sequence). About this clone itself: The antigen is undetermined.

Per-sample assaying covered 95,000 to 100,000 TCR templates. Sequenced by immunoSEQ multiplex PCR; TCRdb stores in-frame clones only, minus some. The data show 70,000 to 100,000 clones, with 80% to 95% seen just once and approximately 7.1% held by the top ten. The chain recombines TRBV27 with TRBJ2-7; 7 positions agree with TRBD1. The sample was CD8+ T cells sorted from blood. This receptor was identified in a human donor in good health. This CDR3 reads CASRPLGTVNTYEQYF. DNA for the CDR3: TGTGCCAGCAGGCCCTTGGGGACAGTGAATACCTACGAGCAGTACTTC.